The 27 T cell receptor beta chains in this list originate from one sample, sequenced in a study of T cells after yellow fever vaccination. TCRdb re-analysed the 5' RACE reads in MiXCR, keeping a single row per CDR3 protein. The table shows 450,000 to 650,000 distinct CDR3 sequences, with roughly 13% occurring only once. The source was PBMCs, collected on the day of the yellow fever booster vaccination. The receptors derive from a man younger than 40 who received the YFV17D yellow fever vaccine.

The rearrangement links TRBV5-1 to TRBJ2-2, with 8 nucleotides matching TRBD2. With 4 bases clipped from V and 0 bases from J, the junction kept 5 bases outside the gene matches. The CDR3 is 16 residues long. Germline V lookup: CDR1 SGHRS, CDR2 YFSETQ. CDR3 region: CASSLIAGSNTGELFF. The CDR3 bases are TGCGCCAGCAGCCTAATAGCGGGGTCGAACACCGGGGAGCTGTTTTTT.

CDR3 region: CASSPPRELEQFF. CDR3 in DNA: TGTGCCAGCTCACCACCGAGGGAACTTGAGCAGTTCTTC. The genes are TRBV18 and TRBJ2-1; the D gene is possibly TRBD2 (5 bases). V lost 0 bases to trimming and J lost 9 bases, with 9 bases between them. CDR1 and CDR2 from the germline V gene are KGHSH and LQKENI. The CDR3 sequence is 13 residues long.

The table lists this clonotype with a few counts. The rearrangement uses TRBV6-5 and TRBJ2-2; TRBD1 matches 8 bases. CDR3 length equals 15 residues. CDR1 is MNHEY, CDR2 SVGAGI, per germline. Trimming took 3 bases from V and 4 from J; bases not matched to a gene: 4. CDR3 region: CASSYSGGLTGELFF. For the CDR3, the DNA is TGTGCCAGCAGTTATTCAGGGGGCCTCACCGGGGAGCTGTTTTTT.

This clonotype appeared a few times. The chain uses TRBV7-6 and TRBJ2-3; TRBD2 might be the D (5 bases). Germline V lookup: CDR1 SGHVS, CDR2 FNYEAQ. The length of the CDR3 is 16 residues. V was cut by 2 bases and J by 2 bases, with 14 bases left in between. This CDR3 is CASSLFRQDSTDTQYF. CDR3 in DNA: TGTGCCAGCAGCTTATTTCGGCAGGACTCCACAGATACGCAGTATTTT.

Only a few counts were recorded for this clonotype. The chain combines TRBV12-3 or TRBV12-4 with TRBJ2-3; D unresolved. There are 12 residues in the CDR3. V lost 8 bases, J lost 6 bases, and 12 bases lay in between. The chain's CDR3 is CASGPARDTQYF. In nucleotides, the CDR3 is TGTGCCAGCGGCCCCGCGCGGGATACGCAGTATTTT.

The V and J genes are TRBV4-3 and TRBJ2-7; 7 bases are shared with TRBD1. Looked up from germline, CDR1 is LGHNA and CDR2 is YSLEER. The CDR3 extends over 15 amino acids. V shed 0 bases and J 2 bases; nucleotides not matched to a gene: 4. CDR3 amino acids: CASSQEGGTPYEQYF. CDR3 in DNA: TGCGCCAGCAGCCAAGAAGGGGGCACCCCCTACGAGCAGTACTTC.

There are a few counts of this clonotype. The V gene is TRBV28, the J gene TRBJ2-7; D may be TRBD1 (5 bases). Germline loops: CDR1 MDHEN, CDR2 SYDVKM. CDR3 length equals 12 residues. The germline V and J ends were trimmed by 7 bases and 3 bases, with 10 bases remaining between them. CDR3 DNA: TGTGCCAGCACTGGGGCGGTCTACGAGCAGTACTTC. Translation gives CASTGAVYEQYF. Filled out from reference TRBV28 and TRBJ2-7, the complete variable domain reads DVKVTQSSRYLVKRTGEKVFLECVQDMDHENMFWYRQDPGLGLRLIYFSYDVKMKEKGDIPEGYSVSREKKERFSLILESASTNQTSMYLCASTGAVYEQYFGPGTRLTVT.

This rearrangement joins TRBV29-1 to TRBJ1-1; D is possibly TRBD1 (6 bases). V lost 7 bases and J lost 4, with 13 bases in between. Germline assignment: CDR1 SQVTM and CDR2 ANQGSEA. The CDR3 has 12 amino acids. The CDR3 bases are TGCAGCGCCTTGGACAGCCCCACTGAAGCTTTCTTT. Translation gives CSALDSPTEAFF.

The sample holds a few counts of this clonotype. This rearrangement joins TRBV5-1 to TRBJ2-3, with D perhaps matching TRBD1 (5 bases). The CDR3 runs 15 residues. V shed 2 bases and J shed 4 bases, with 14 bases lying between them. CDR1 and CDR2 from the germline V gene are SGHRS and YFSETQ. Here the CDR3 reads CASSFRLGVADTQYF. The CDR3, as DNA: TGCGCCAGCAGCTTTCGGCTAGGGGTTGCAGATACGCAGTATTTT. Filled out from reference TRBV5-1 and TRBJ2-3, the complete variable domain reads KAGVTQTPRYLIKTRGQQVTLSCSPISGHRSVSWYQQTPGQGLQFLFEYFSETQRNKGNFPGRFSGRQFSNSRSEMNVSTLELGDSALYLCASSFRLGVADTQYFGPGTRLTVL.

This clonotype has a handful of counts. The J gene is TRBJ2-5, the V gene TRBV7-2, with D tentatively TRBD2 (5 bases). Germline CDR1 and CDR2: SGHTA and FQGNSA. V was shortened by 4 bases and J by 2 bases, with 20 bases between the two germline ends. The CDR3 is 17 residues long. The CDR3 DNA reads as TGTGCCAGCAGCTCTCCAGGCCAGGACTGGTTACAAGAGACCCAGTACTTC. It translates to CASSSPGQDWLQETQYF.

This clonotype has more than one count but fewer than ten. This chain connects TRBV9 to TRBJ2-7; 13 positions match TRBD2. V trimming: 3 bases; J trimming: 2 bases; junction bases outside the gene matches: 2. Germline V gene lookup returns CDR1 SGDLS and CDR2 YYNGEE. There are 15 residues in the CDR3. The CDR3 region is CASSGGLAGAYEQYF. CDR3 nucleotide sequence: TGTGCCAGCAGCGGAGGACTAGCGGGAGCCTACGAGCAGTACTTC.

This chain uses TRBV6-5 with TRBJ2-6; D gene unclear. The CDR3 contains 17 residues. The V gene's germline CDR1 is MNHEY and CDR2 SVGAGI. Trimming shortened V by 4 bases and J by 0 bases, and 13 bases separated the two germline ends. DNA for the CDR3: TGTGCCAGCAGTTGGGAATATCGGGCCTCTGGGGCCAACGTCCTGACTTTC. It codes for CASSWEYRASGANVLTF.

This clonotype was detected many times. V is TRBV12-3 or TRBV12-4 and J is TRBJ2-1; D uncertain. V gave up 3 bases and J gave up 5 bases, with 14 bases separating them. The CDR3 has 15 residues. The DNA for the CDR3 is TGTGCCAGCAGTTTTTCCGTCAGCCTAAACAATGAGCAGTTCTTC. The encoded protein is CASSFSVSLNNEQFF.

This clonotype has only a few counts. The chain links TRBV20-1 to TRBJ2-7; 7 nucleotides match TRBD2. The CDR3 is made up of 13 amino acids. Unmatched junction bases numbered 4, after V lost 3 bases and J lost 2 bases. The germline CDR1 and CDR2 sequences are DFQATT and SNEGSKA (reference sequence). The CDR3 loop is CSARKRDTYEQYF. The CDR3 nucleotides read TGCAGTGCTAGGAAGCGGGATACCTACGAGCAGTACTTC.

The CDR3: CASSPSPGLAKNIQYF. In DNA form, the CDR3 reads TGTGCCAGCAGCCCATCCCCGGGTTTAGCCAAAAACATTCAGTACTTC. The V call is TRBV27, the J call TRBJ2-4; unclear D gene. CDR1 and CDR2 (germline): MNHEY, SMNVEV (reference sequence). With 6 bases removed from V and 0 bases from J, the gap between germline ends came to 15 bases. The CDR3 consists of 16 residues.

This clonotype was recorded many times. The J gene is TRBJ1-5, the V gene TRBV5-1; tentative D call: TRBD1 (5 bases). Germline V gene sequence: CDR1 SGHRS, CDR2 YFSETQ. The CDR3 covers 15 residues. V was shortened by 1 base and J by 1 base, with 9 bases between the two germline ends. The CDR3 region has the DNA TGCGCCAGCAGCTTGTCAGGGACGAGCAATCAGCCCCAGCATTTT. Amino acids: CASSLSGTSNQPQHF.

The rearrangement uses TRBV20-1 and TRBJ2-3; a possible D gene is TRBD2 (5 bases). Germline CDR1 reads DFQATT; CDR2 reads SNEGSKA (reference sequence). The CDR3 contains 15 residues. Trimming cost V 5 bases and J 1 base, with 16 bases left between them. CDR3 loop: CSARMLLLGTDTQYF. CDR3 sequence (DNA): TGCAGTGCTCGAATGTTACTACTAGGCACAGATACGCAGTATTTT.

CDR3 amino acids: CAISDPGTSGSYEQYF. The CDR3 DNA sequence: TGTGCCATCAGTGACCCCGGGACTAGCGGTTCCTACGAGCAGTACTTC. V usage is TRBV10-3 and J usage is TRBJ2-7; 11 nucleotides line up with TRBD2. CDR3 length: 16 amino acids. Germline V gene data show CDR1 as ENHRY and CDR2 as SYGVKD. J was trimmed by 1 base and V by 3 bases; bases with no gene match: 5.

This clonotype was observed a few times. V is TRBV29-1 and J is TRBJ1-1, with no clear D. Germline-derived CDR1 and CDR2 are SQVTM and ANQGSEA. The CDR3 sequence is 13 residues long. V was shortened by 5 bases and J by 10 bases, with 20 bases between the two germline ends. The CDR3 is CSVNEGISQGAFF. The CDR3 DNA is TGCAGCGTTAACGAGGGCATCTCCCAAGGAGCTTTCTTT.

This clonotype was counted a few times. The genes are TRBV7-9 and TRBJ2-3; D may match TRBD1 or TRBD2 (6 bases each). The V and J ends lost 0 bases and 0 bases respectively, with 13 bases between them. The CDR3 is 17 amino acids. Germline CDR1 and CDR2: SEHNR and FQNEAQ (reference sequence). The CDR3 DNA is TGTGCCAGCAGCTTAGCCGGGGGCGCGACTAGCACAGATACGCAGTATTTT. Translation: CASSLAGGATSTDTQYF.

This clonotype has ten or more counts. The V and J genes are TRBV7-6 and TRBJ2-1; 11 nucleotides align to TRBD1. V shed 4 bases, J shed 2 bases, and the junction held 1 base outside the gene matches. CDR1 SGHVS and CDR2 FNYEAQ come from the germline V gene. This CDR3 is built from 15 residues. The CDR3 here is CASSWDRGAYNEQFF. CDR3 in DNA: TGTGCCAGCAGCTGGGACAGGGGGGCCTACAATGAGCAGTTCTTC.

The chain couples TRBV28 to TRBJ2-1; 10 positions agree with TRBD2. The germline gives CDR1 MDHEN, CDR2 SYDVKM. Germline trimming cut 4 bases from V and 7 bases from J; bases unmatched to any gene: 7. This CDR3 has 15 residues. In nucleotides, the CDR3 is TGTGCCAGCAGTTCAGGGACTAGCGAATGGAATGAGCAGTTCTTC. This codes for CASSSGTSEWNEQFF.

The CDR3 protein is CSAKGAREQYF. CDR3 in DNA: TGCAGTGCTAAAGGGGCGCGGGAGCAGTACTTC. The gene calls are TRBV20-1 and TRBJ2-7; a possible D gene is TRBD1 (5 bases). CDR1 DFQATT and CDR2 SNEGSKA come from the germline V gene (reference sequence). The CDR3 consists of 11 residues. With 4 bases removed from V and 7 bases from J, the gap between germline ends came to 11 bases.

The genes are TRBV9 and TRBJ2-5, with 12 bases lining up with TRBD2. Trimming removed 4 bases from V and 5 bases from J; junction bases left unmatched: 6. CDR1 and CDR2 (germline): SGDLS, YYNGEE. CDR3 length equals 15 residues. CDR3 nucleotide sequence: TGTGCCAGCAGCCCCCCCGGGACTAGCGGGGAGACCCAGTACTTC. Translation: CASSPPGTSGETQYF.

V and J are TRBV6-1 and TRBJ1-2; no definite D call. Germline CDR1 MNHNS, CDR2 SASEGT. The CDR3 is made up of 14 amino acids. Trimming stripped 8 bases from V and 4 bases from J, with 17 bases between. The CDR3 nucleotides are TGTGCCAGCGGGGAGACAAAGGCGCGCTATGGCTACACCTTC. Protein product: CASGETKARYGYTF.

This clonotype has a handful of counts. The CDR3 bases are TGTGCCAGCAGTTCCCCACCGGAGCGCGACAAACAACAAGAGACCCAGTACTTC. Its protein is CASSSPPERDKQQETQYF. The rearrangement links TRBV11-1 to TRBJ2-5; D is unresolved. The ends were cut back, 6 bases at V and 2 bases at J, with 25 bases in the middle. The CDR3 is 18 amino acids. Germline CDR1 and CDR2: SGHAT and FQDESV (reference sequence).

In its sample, this clonotype was seen a few times. The chain couples TRBV2 to TRBJ1-2, with 8 bases aligning to TRBD1. V was clipped by 7 bases and J by 4 bases; unmatched bases: 2. The CDR3 runs 12 residues. The V gene's germline CDR1 is SNHLY and CDR2 FYNNEI. In nucleotides, the CDR3 is TGTGCCAGCAAGGACAGGGTCTATGGCTACACCTTC. This encodes CASKDRVYGYTF.